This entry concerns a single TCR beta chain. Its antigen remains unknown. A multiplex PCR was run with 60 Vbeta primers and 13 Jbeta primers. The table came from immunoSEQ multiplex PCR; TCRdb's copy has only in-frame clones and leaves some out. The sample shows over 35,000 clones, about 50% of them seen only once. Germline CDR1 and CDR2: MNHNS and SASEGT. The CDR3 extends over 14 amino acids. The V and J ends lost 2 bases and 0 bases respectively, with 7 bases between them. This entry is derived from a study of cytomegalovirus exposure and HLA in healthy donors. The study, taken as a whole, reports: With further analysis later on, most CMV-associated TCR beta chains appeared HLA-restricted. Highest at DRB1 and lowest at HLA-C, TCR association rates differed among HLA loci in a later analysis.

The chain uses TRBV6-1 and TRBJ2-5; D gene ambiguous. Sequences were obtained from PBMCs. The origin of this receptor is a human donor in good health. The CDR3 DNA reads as TGTGCCAGCAGTGAAATCCCGTACCAAGAGACCCAGTACTTC. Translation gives CASSEIPYQETQYF.